The 26 T cell receptor beta chains presented below share a single source sample, sequenced in a study of identical twins. TCRdb passed the 5' RACE reads through MiXCR, listing each CDR3 protein once. The repertoire holds around 510,000 distinct CDR3 sequences, with 14% as singletons. A further study also used this sample, focusing on yellow fever vaccine responses in identical twins.

The material sequenced was CD4+ T cells sorted from blood. The receptor set was obtained from a woman aged 18-29 years in good health.

The CDR3 DNA follows: TGTGCCAGCAGCCCTAGACAGAAAACCCAGTTCTTC. Encoded protein: CASSPRQKTQFF. The chain combines TRBV7-8 with TRBJ2-1; a weak D match, TRBD1 (5 bases). The CDR3 extends over 12 amino acids. Germline CDR1 and CDR2: SGHVS and FQNEAQ. The ends were cut back, 5 bases at V and 13 bases at J, with 15 bases in the middle.

In this sample, this clonotype turned up a few times. This chain connects TRBV20-1 to TRBJ2-2, with D hard to call. V lost 3 bases and J lost 1, with 12 bases in between. Germline values: CDR1 DFQATT, CDR2 SNEGSKA (reference sequence). The CDR3 loop spans 15 amino acids. The CDR3 region is CSASDPPGNTGELFF. CDR3 sequence (DNA): TGCAGTGCTAGCGACCCCCCGGGGAACACCGGGGAGCTGTTTTTT.

The chain's CDR3 is CASSQDPSSGGETQYF. The CDR3 nucleotides read TGTGCCAGCAGCCAAGATCCGTCTAGCGGGGGGGAGACCCAGTACTTC. The rearrangement uses TRBV3-1 and TRBJ2-5, with 11 nucleotides matching TRBD2. Germline CDR1 and CDR2: LGHDT and YNNKEL (reference sequence). The CDR3 sequence is 16 residues long. V was pared by 0 bases and J by 5 bases, with 5 bases of the junction left unmatched.

This clonotype has more than one count but fewer than ten. The chain is built from TRBV12-3 or TRBV12-4 and TRBJ2-4; TRBD1 agrees at 9 bases. This CDR3 comprises 14 residues. Germline trimming cut 2 bases from V and 7 bases from J; bases unmatched to any gene: 3. CDR3 in DNA: TGTGCCAGCAGTTTATGGGACAGGGTGAACATTCAGTACTTC. Translated: CASSLWDRVNIQYF.

This clonotype was observed a handful of times. The rearrangement uses TRBV20-1 and TRBJ2-4; D not certain. The V gene's germline CDR1 is DFQATT and CDR2 SNEGSKA (reference sequence). The CDR3 has 14 residues. The V end was cut by 4 bases, the J end by 1 base, with 11 bases between. The CDR3 bases are TGCAGTGCTATACGAGGCGCGGCCAAAAACATTCAGTACTTC. Its translation: CSAIRGAAKNIQYF.

The CDR3 spells CASSSLQQKKLFF. CDR3 coding DNA: TGTGCCAGCAGCTCACTACAACAAAAAAAACTGTTTTTT. The V and J genes are TRBV7-2 and TRBJ1-4; D remains ambiguous. Germline loops: CDR1 SGHTA, CDR2 FQGNSA. Trimming took 4 bases from V and 9 from J, leaving 12 bases between them. CDR3 length: 13 amino acids.

This chain connects TRBV20-1 to TRBJ2-1; TRBD2 matches at 10 bases. Germline CDR1 DFQATT, CDR2 SNEGSKA (reference sequence). Trimming took 1 base from V and 4 from J; bases not matched to a gene: 7. This CDR3 spans 16 amino acids. The CDR3 DNA reads TGCAGTGCTAGAGCTACTAGCGGGATAAAGTACAATGAGCAGTTCTTC. Residues: CSARATSGIKYNEQFF.

The chain employs TRBV18 and TRBJ2-1; 9 bases match TRBD1. The V gene's germline CDR1 is KGHSH and CDR2 LQKENI. The junction had 6 bases not matched to a gene; V was cut back by 6 bases and J by 9 bases. The CDR3 covers 13 residues. The CDR3 coding sequence is TGTGCCAGCTCTCTGGGACAGGGTAGTGAGCAGTTCTTC. Encoded protein: CASSLGQGSEQFF.

Points on this clonotype: At one of its ends the junction is not consistent with the germline gene, which may arise from a read error. The CDR3 DNA reads as TGTGCCAGCGGCTTAGGAGACTGGGAAGGGGAGCAGTACTTC. This sequence encodes CASGLGDWEGEQYF. V usage is TRBV13 and J usage is TRBJ2-7; unclear D gene. Germline CDR1 PRHDT, CDR2 FYEKMQ (reference sequence). The CDR3 covers 14 residues.

This clonotype was counted at least ten times. The chain employs TRBV6-1 and TRBJ2-2; the D call may be TRBD1 or TRBD2 (5 bases each). CDR1 is MNHNS and CDR2 is SASEGT in the germline V gene. V was clipped by 6 bases and J by 4 bases, with 9 bases between them. The CDR3 is 13 residues long. Here the CDR3 DNA reads TGTGCCAGCAGCAAGAGGGGCACCGGGGAGCTGTTTTTT. It specifies CASSKRGTGELFF.

This clonotype was counted a few times. The chain uses TRBV6-2 or TRBV6-3 and TRBJ2-1; the D gene is possibly TRBD1 (5 bases). In germline, CDR1 is MNHEY, CDR2 SVGEGT. Between the trimmed V and J ends, which lost 5 bases and 2 bases, there was a span of 13 bases. The CDR3 extends over 15 amino acids. CDR3 sequence: CASSAQGGAYNEQFF. CDR3 sequence (DNA): TGTGCCAGCAGTGCCCAGGGTGGGGCCTACAATGAGCAGTTCTTC.

This clonotype was observed many times. The rearrangement joins TRBV5-1 to TRBJ2-5; D gene uncertain. Between the trimmed V and J ends, which lost 0 bases and 3 bases, there was a span of 12 bases. Germline V gene lookup returns CDR1 SGHRS and CDR2 YFSETQ. The CDR3 extends over 15 amino acids. The CDR3 nucleotides read TGCGCCAGCAGCTTGGAATGGCGCAGAGAAGAGACCCAGTACTTC. Translating it yields CASSLEWRREETQYF.

The chain has TRBV28 and TRBJ2-1; D may be TRBD1 (6 bases). Looked up from germline, CDR1 is MDHEN and CDR2 is SYDVKM. Trimming removed 6 bases at V and 7 bases at J, with 16 bases between. The CDR3 is made up of 14 amino acids. CDR3 bases: TGTGCCAGCAGAGAAACAAACAGGGAGAATGAGCAGTTCTTC. Encoded protein: CASRETNRENEQFF.

This clonotype has just a few counts. The rearrangement joins TRBV12-3 or TRBV12-4 to TRBJ2-3; TRBD2 matches 8 bases. This CDR3 has 15 residues. V gave up 6 bases and J gave up 3 bases; unmatched junction bases: 8. The CDR3 spells CASSRGGGRTDTQYF. For the CDR3, the DNA is TGTGCCAGCAGCCGGGGGGGGGGGCGAACAGATACGCAGTATTTT.

This clonotype has just a few counts. V gene TRBV29-1 combines with J gene TRBJ2-1; D is ambiguous. Looked up from germline, CDR1 is SQVTM and CDR2 is ANQGSEA. V shed 7 bases and J shed 5 bases, with 6 bases lying between them. The CDR3 loop spans 10 amino acids. The CDR3 sequence: CSGANNEQFF. The CDR3 nucleotides read TGCAGCGGTGCAAACAATGAGCAGTTCTTC.

This clonotype was counted many times. CDR3 region: CAIDEGASSYNEQFF. The CDR3 nucleotides read TGTGCCATCGATGAGGGGGCGAGCTCCTACAATGAGCAGTTCTTC. V usage is TRBV10-3 and J usage is TRBJ2-1, with 7 bases that match TRBD1. Trimming cost V 8 bases and J 0 bases; bases outside gene matches: 7. The length of the CDR3 is 15 residues. Germline CDR1 and CDR2: ENHRY and SYGVKD.

The V and J genes are TRBV5-1 and TRBJ2-5; TRBD1 matches 7 bases. Losses at the gene ends were 6 bases for V and 5 bases for J; bases not matched to a gene: 7. The CDR3 runs to 13 residues. The germline V gene has CDR1 SGHRS and CDR2 YFSETQ. The CDR3 sequence: CASNQGTAETQYF. The CDR3 coding sequence is TGCGCCAGCAATCAAGGGACAGCGGAGACCCAGTACTTC.

This clonotype was seen only once. Here the CDR3 DNA reads TGTGCCAGCAGCTTAATAGGAGCGGGGGGCACAGATACGCAGTATTTT. Encoded protein: CASSLIGAGGTDTQYF. The V call is TRBV7-3, the J call TRBJ2-3, with TRBD2 identical over 8 bases. The germline gives CDR1 SGHTA, CDR2 FQGTGA. This CDR3 spans 16 amino acids. V lost 1 base, J lost 1 base, and 4 bases stayed unmatched.

This clonotype showed up just a few times. CDR3: CSARDRVAYTDTQYF. The CDR3 nucleotides read TGCAGTGCTAGAGATCGGGTTGCCTACACAGATACGCAGTATTTT. The chain joins TRBV20-1 to TRBJ2-3; D remains unclear. Germline V gene data show CDR1 as DFQATT and CDR2 as SNEGSKA (reference sequence). CDR3 length equals 15 residues. V lost 0 bases to trimming and J lost 2 bases, with 12 bases between them.

This clonotype was observed many times. This chain joins TRBV28 and TRBJ1-6; the D is unclear. Trimming took off 7 bases at V and 0 bases at J, with 7 bases between the two ends. The CDR3 has 14 residues. Looked up from germline, CDR1 is MDHEN and CDR2 is SYDVKM. The CDR3 is CASIRSSYNSPLHF. In nucleotides, the CDR3 is TGTGCCAGCATAAGGAGCTCCTATAATTCACCCCTCCACTTT.

This clonotype was seen only a few times. V gene TRBV2 combines with J gene TRBJ2-2, with 10 bases matching TRBD1. The CDR3 sequence is 12 residues long. From germline, CDR1 is SNHLY and CDR2 FYNNEI. Written as DNA, the CDR3 is TGTTCGGGACAGGGGTACACCGGGGAGCTGTTTTTT. Encoded protein: CSGQGYTGELFF.

This clonotype was detected a few times. The chain uses TRBV20-1 and TRBJ2-1; D perhaps matches TRBD2 (5 bases). V gave up 3 bases and J gave up 8 bases, with 20 bases separating them. The CDR3 has 15 residues. Germline loops: CDR1 DFQATT, CDR2 SNEGSKA (reference sequence). This chain's CDR3 is CSARRELLISHEQFF. The CDR3 nucleotides read TGCAGTGCTAGGAGGGAACTCCTTATATCTCATGAGCAGTTCTTC.

In this sample, this clonotype turned up many times. The chain joins TRBV12-3 or TRBV12-4 to TRBJ2-5; D possibly matches TRBD1 or TRBD2 (5 bases each). This CDR3 has 16 amino acids. Trimming removed 5 bases at V and 5 bases at J, with 21 bases between. CDR3: CASSLQTGTPAETQYF. The CDR3, as DNA: TGTGCCAGCAGTCTACAAACCGGGACGCCCGCCGAGACCCAGTACTTC.

This clonotype appeared a few times. This chain uses TRBV5-4 with TRBJ2-2; 13 bases map to TRBD2. The CDR3 is made up of 17 amino acids. Per the germline V gene, CDR1 is SGHNT and CDR2 is YYREEE (reference sequence). V lost 4 bases, J lost 2 bases, and 5 bases stayed unmatched. The CDR3 DNA is TGTGCCAGCAGCCTTGGACTAGCGGGAGTCAACACCGGGGAGCTGTTTTTT. It encodes CASSLGLAGVNTGELFF.

J is TRBJ2-1 and V is TRBV20-1; D possibly matches TRBD1 or TRBD2 (5 bases each). The germline V gene encodes CDR1 DFQATT and CDR2 SNEGSKA (reference sequence). V lost 6 bases and J lost 0, with 18 bases in between. This CDR3 contains 16 residues. CDR3 DNA sequence: TGCAGTGCAACCGGGACCGGAGGCAACTCCTACAATGAGCAGTTCTTC. Protein: CSATGTGGNSYNEQFF.

This clonotype occurred a few times. This rearrangement joins TRBV30 to TRBJ2-7, with a possible D match to TRBD1 (5 bases). V was cut by 4 bases and J by 1 base, with 14 bases left in between. Germline loops: CDR1 GTSNPN, CDR2 SVGIG (reference sequence). This CDR3 has 14 amino acids. The CDR3 nucleotides are TGTGCCTGGAAGAAGGTGGGGCTGTCCTACGAGCAGTACTTC. Amino acids: CAWKKVGLSYEQYF.